These 32 T cell receptor beta chains share one sample of origin, sequenced in a study of metastatic and nonmetastatic thyroid tumors. MiXCR re-clonotyped the PCR reads for TCRdb. The table lists 15,000 or so clones, roughly 25% of them singletons. Each patient went into thyroid surgery without having received any treatment. The sequenced material came from tumor tissue. The receptors derive from a female donor with papillary thyroid cancer or a benign thyroid nodule (not recorded which). Some clones in this sample may be carry-over from other donors' samples.

This clone has at least ten counts. The genes are TRBV12-3 or TRBV12-4 and TRBJ2-5, with 14 bases lining up with TRBD2. The V gene end was trimmed by 7 bases and the J gene end by 4 bases; junction bases not matched to a gene: 14. The CDR3 is 18 residues long. DNA of the CDR3: TGTGCCAGCACCTCAGGGGCCCTCGGACTAGCGGGAGGAGAGACCCAGTACTTC. Translation gives CASTSGALGLAGGETQYF.

This clone appeared many times. In nucleotides, the CDR3 is TGTGCCAGCAGCCCTAATCTAGCCAAAAACATTCAGTACTTC. Its protein product is CASSPNLAKNIQYF. The genes are TRBV5-6 and TRBJ2-4; D gene uncertain. CDR1 is SGHDT and CDR2 is YYEEEE in the germline V gene. The CDR3 sequence is 14 residues long. V shed 4 bases and J shed 0 bases, with 8 bases lying between them.

By share of the sample, this clone is medium-sized (0.01 to 0.1%). Here the CDR3 DNA reads TGTGCCAGCAGTTTATCGGCAGGTGCTTCCTACGAGCAGTACTTC. Amino acid sequence: CASSLSAGASYEQYF. The chain recombines TRBV27 with TRBJ2-7; D unclear. The CDR3 has 15 residues. V was cut by 0 bases and J by 1 base, with 10 bases left in between. The germline V gene has CDR1 MNHEY and CDR2 SMNVEV (reference sequence).

This clone was observed at least ten times. The chain recombines TRBV5-1 with TRBJ1-4; D uncertain. V dropped 1 base and J dropped 8 bases, with 9 bases sitting between them. The germline V gene has CDR1 SGHRS and CDR2 YFSETQ. The CDR3 spans 13 residues. The CDR3 protein is CASSLTGEEKLFF. CDR3 nucleotides: TGCGCCAGCAGCTTGACTGGGGAAGAAAAACTGTTTTTT.

This clone was picked up many times. V and J are TRBV19 and TRBJ2-4; TRBD1 is a possible D gene (5 bases). Germline lookup yields CDR1 LNHDA and CDR2 SQIVND (reference sequence). The CDR3 length is 14 residues. Trimming pared 5 bases from V and 6 bases from J, leaving 14 bases between. In nucleotides, the CDR3 is TGTGCCAGTAGTGTACCCAGGGCCGTAAACATTCAGTACTTC. Its protein is CASSVPRAVNIQYF. Full variable domain (rest looked up from reference TRBV19 and TRBJ2-4): DGGITQSPKYLFRKEGQNVTLSCEQNLNHDAMYWYRQDPGQGLRLIYYSQIVNDFQKGDIAEGYSVSREKKESFPLTVTSAQKNPTAFYLCASSVPRAVNIQYFGAGTRLSVL.

In its sample, this clone was seen a few times. CDR3 residues: CASRDRGKGNYGYTF. The CDR3 bases are TGTGCCAGCAGAGACAGGGGGAAGGGTAACTATGGCTACACCTTC. This sequence joins TRBV6-1 and TRBJ1-2, with 9 bases matching TRBD1. Unmatched junction bases numbered 6, after V lost 6 bases and J lost 1 base. CDR3 length equals 15 residues. The germline V gene has CDR1 MNHNS and CDR2 SASEGT.

This clone has ten or more counts. This clone may be a read error of a much larger clone one base away. The genes are TRBV4-3 and TRBJ2-3; weak D call: TRBD1 (6 bases). Trimming stripped 0 bases from V and 1 base from J, with 11 bases between. Germline V lookup: CDR1 LGHNA, CDR2 YSLEER. The CDR3 spans 16 residues. CDR3 protein: CASSQDHAGGTDTQYF. DNA of the CDR3: TGCGCCAGCAGCCAAGATCACGCAGGGGGCACAGATACGCAGTATTTT.

There are many counts of this clone. J is TRBJ2-2 and V is TRBV11-3; 9 bases agree with TRBD1. Germline V gives CDR1 SGHNT, CDR2 YENEEA. The CDR3 has 14 amino acids. The V and J ends lost 3 bases and 7 bases, in that order; junction bases with no gene match: 3. CDR3 amino acids: CASSLGQGNGELFF. DNA of the CDR3: TGTGCCAGCAGCTTGGGACAGGGTAACGGGGAGCTGTTTTTT.

The chain has TRBV6-2 or TRBV6-3 and TRBJ1-1; unclear D gene. V lost 3 bases, J lost 4 bases, and 9 bases lay in between. Germline lookup yields CDR1 MNHEY and CDR2 SVGEGT. The length of the CDR3 is 13 residues. The CDR3 protein is CASSYLPTTEAFF. CDR3 DNA sequence: TGTGCCAGCAGTTATTTACCGACCACTGAAGCTTTCTTT.

This clone came up many times. The chain carries TRBV28 and TRBJ2-6, with D hard to call. The ends were cut back, 9 bases at V and 0 bases at J, with 9 bases in the middle. Germline V gene sequence: CDR1 MDHEN, CDR2 SYDVKM. The CDR3 is 14 amino acids. CDR3 sequence reads: CASFQSSGANVLTF. The CDR3 nucleotides read TGTGCCAGTTTTCAAAGCTCTGGGGCCAACGTCCTGACTTTC. The whole variable domain, remainder taken from reference TRBV28 and TRBJ2-6, is DVKVTQSSRYLVKRTGEKVFLECVQDMDHENMFWYRQDPGLGLRLIYFSYDVKMKEKGDIPEGYSVSREKKERFSLILESASTNQTSMYLCASFQSSGANVLTFGAGSRLTVL.

CDR3 sequence reads: CFSSFRGLAGGPRGAKNIQYF. The CDR3 region has the DNA TGTTTCAGCAGTTTCCGGGGACTAGCGGGAGGGCCGAGGGGAGCCAAAAACATTCAGTACTTC. The V call is TRBV12-3 or TRBV12-4, the J call TRBJ2-4, with 16 positions matching TRBD2. The CDR3 contains 21 residues.

V usage is TRBV20-1 and J usage is TRBJ1-1; possibly TRBD1 for D (6 bases). Per germline, CDR1 DFQATT and CDR2 SNEGSKA (reference sequence). The CDR3 has 13 amino acids. The CDR3 DNA is TGCAGCTTAGACAGGCGGCTGGGCACTGAAGCTTTCTTT. The encoded protein is CSLDRRLGTEAFF.

This chain uses TRBV7-9 with TRBJ2-7; a weak D match, TRBD2 (5 bases). The V end was cut by 5 bases, the J end by 7 bases, with 12 bases between. Per the germline V gene, CDR1 is SEHNR and CDR2 is FQNEAQ (reference sequence). The CDR3 is 12 amino acids. The CDR3 loop reads CASSTTSCEQYF. The CDR3 DNA sequence: TGTGCCAGCAGCACTACTAGTTGTGAGCAGTACTTC.

This clone was counted at least ten times. The J gene is TRBJ1-3, the V gene TRBV2; D remains unclear. CDR1 and CDR2 from the germline V gene are SNHLY and FYNNEI. This CDR3 has 15 residues. Trimming shortened V by 5 bases and J by 1 base, and 12 bases separated the two germline ends. The CDR3 sequence: CASSRDPLSGNTIYF. The CDR3, as DNA: TGTGCCAGCAGTCGAGATCCCCTGTCTGGAAACACCATATATTTT.

The chain couples TRBV18 to TRBJ2-7, with D perhaps given as TRBD1 or TRBD2 (5 bases each). The CDR3 is 16 residues long. Trimming pared 3 bases from V and 2 bases from J, leaving 17 bases between. In germline, CDR1 is KGHSH, CDR2 LQKENI. The CDR3 bases are TGTGCCAGCTCACCCCGACAGCACGCCGGGGCCTACGAGCAGTACTTC. As protein: CASSPRQHAGAYEQYF.

In its sample, this clone was seen a few times. The rearrangement joins TRBV12-5 to TRBJ2-7; D is unclear. V lost 6 bases and J lost 0, with 12 bases in between. In germline, CDR1 is LGHNT, CDR2 FRNRAP. The CDR3 loop spans 14 amino acids. In DNA form, the CDR3 reads TGTGCTAGTGGCCTGTCCTGTAACTCCTACGAGCAGTACTTC. Translation: CASGLSCNSYEQYF.

This clone was seen a handful of times. J is TRBJ2-5 and V is TRBV6-1; possibly TRBD1 or TRBD2 for D (5 bases each). CDR1 is MNHNS, CDR2 SASEGT, per germline. With 6 bases removed from V and 5 bases from J, the gap between germline ends came to 13 bases. CDR3 length: 13 amino acids. This chain's CDR3 is CASSEGRRETQYF. The DNA for the CDR3 is TGTGCCAGCAGCGAGGGACGTCGGGAGACCCAGTACTTC.

This clone was observed a handful of times. The chain uses TRBV28 and TRBJ2-7; D gene uncertain. Trimming left V 8 bases short and J 2 bases short, with 22 bases between. CDR1 is MDHEN, CDR2 SYDVKM, per germline. The CDR3 contains 16 residues. CDR3 nucleotide sequence: TGTGCCAGCCTTTCGGTCATTGAGACTGATCCCTACGAGCAGTACTTC. Translating gives CASLSVIETDPYEQYF.

Ten or more counts support this clone. The gene calls are TRBV20-1 and TRBJ1-5; D gene ambiguous. V shed 6 bases and J shed 0 bases, with 12 bases lying between them. CDR1 and CDR2 from the germline V gene are DFQATT and SNEGSKA (reference sequence). The CDR3 has 14 amino acids. CDR3 DNA sequence: TGCAGTGCCGCAATCCTAAATAGCAATCAGCCCCAGCATTTT. As protein: CSAAILNSNQPQHF.

In the case of this clone: This CDR3 fails to terminate in the conserved phenylalanine or tryptophan, so it likely reflects a read error. V is TRBV20-1 and J is TRBJ1-2, with 7 bases fitting TRBD1. This CDR3 contains 14 residues. Germline V CDR1 and CDR2: DFQATT, SNEGSKA (reference sequence). Germline trimming cut 0 bases from V and 3 bases from J; bases unmatched to any gene: 4. As DNA, the CDR3 is TGCAGTGCTAGAGACGGACAGGACGACTATGGCTACACCTCC. Its protein is CSARDGQDDYGYTS.

This clone is a singleton in its sample. The junction departs from the called germline gene at one end, perhaps through a read error. The chain joins TRBV11-2 to TRBJ2-1; the match to TRBD2 covers 12 bases. This CDR3 region has 15 residues. Germline-derived CDR1 and CDR2 are SGHAT and FQNNGV. Here the CDR3 reads CASILWRLAGVEQFF. For the CDR3, the DNA is TGTGCCAGCATCTTATGGAGACTAGCGGGAGTTGAGCAGTTCTTC.

The V call is TRBV7-9, the J call TRBJ2-7; a weak D match, TRBD2 (5 bases). V lost 5 bases, J lost 5 bases, and 16 bases lay in between. CDR3 length: 14 amino acids. Germline-derived CDR1 and CDR2 are SEHNR and FQNEAQ (reference sequence). The CDR3 DNA follows: TGTGCCAGCAGCCGGGAAGCCGGGTCTAACGAGCAGTACTTC. Translated: CASSREAGSNEQYF.

The chain has TRBV2 and TRBJ2-1; 7 bases align to TRBD1. The germline V gene encodes CDR1 SNHLY and CDR2 FYNNEI. The trim removed 6 bases at V and 8 bases at J, leaving 10 bases unmatched. The CDR3 runs 14 residues. For the CDR3, the DNA is TGTGCCAGCAGCCCGAGCCAGGGGGTGGATGAGCAGTTCTTC. It translates to CASSPSQGVDEQFF.

As for this clone: Relative to the germline gene, one junction end is altered; a read error may explain this. The rearrangement joins TRBV5-6 to TRBJ2-5, with D unresolved. Germline-derived CDR1 and CDR2 are SGHDT and YYEEEE. CDR3 length: 13 residues. In DNA form, the CDR3 reads TGTGCCATCAGCTTGTACAGCCAAGAGACCCAGTACTTC. Its translation is CAISLYSQETQYF. The entire variable domain, with the rest obtained from reference TRBV5-6 and TRBJ2-5, is as follows: DAGVTQSPTHLIKTRGQQVTLRCSPKSGHDTVSWYQQALGQGPQFIFQYYEEEERQRGNFPDRFSGHQFPNYSSELNVNALLLGDSALYLCAISLYSQETQYFGPGTRLLVL.

This clone was found many times. The V call is TRBV12-3 or TRBV12-4, the J call TRBJ2-1; D is undetermined. Trimming stripped 6 bases from V and 6 bases from J, with 9 bases between. The CDR3 runs 12 residues. DNA of the CDR3: TGTGCCAGCAGACTATCTGGCAATGAGCAGTTCTTC. Protein sequence: CASRLSGNEQFF.

This clone was observed at least ten times. V and J are TRBV29-1 and TRBJ2-3, with a tentative D call TRBD1 (6 bases). Trimming took off 6 bases at V and 5 bases at J, with 12 bases between the two ends. The CDR3 is 12 amino acids. In germline, CDR1 is SQVTM, CDR2 ANQGSEA. CDR3 in DNA: TGCAGCGTCCGGGTAGGGGGAGATACGCAGTATTTT. Its protein is CSVRVGGDTQYF.

The chain links TRBV11-2 to TRBJ2-5; 7 positions agree with TRBD2. V lost 5 bases to trimming and J lost 9 bases; unmatched junction nucleotides: 15. Germline V gives CDR1 SGHAT, CDR2 FQNNGV. The CDR3 is made up of 15 amino acids. CDR3 region: CASSPRGDRGQAQYF. CDR3 coding DNA: TGTGCCAGCAGCCCTCGGGGGGATAGGGGTCAGGCCCAGTACTTC.

By share of the sample, this clone is medium-sized. J is TRBJ2-7 and V is TRBV5-8; 12 bases fit TRBD2. Trimming took 2 bases from V and 7 from J; bases not matched to a gene: 7. The CDR3 is made up of 15 amino acids. Germline CDR1 is SGHTS and CDR2 is YDEGEE. CDR3 sequence reads: CASSFGLAGGDEQYF. The CDR3 DNA follows: TGTGCCAGCAGCTTTGGTCTAGCGGGAGGGGATGAGCAGTACTTC.

This clone appeared many times. This chain links TRBV4-1 with TRBJ2-1, with D perhaps matching TRBD2 (5 bases). V was clipped by 3 bases and J by 7 bases, with 13 bases between them. There are 14 residues in the CDR3. In germline, CDR1 is MGHRA, CDR2 YSYEKL. The CDR3 sequence is CASSHPETRNEQFF. CDR3 sequence (DNA): TGCGCCAGCAGCCATCCTGAAACTAGGAATGAGCAGTTCTTC.

This clone appeared a few times. J is TRBJ1-5 and V is TRBV5-6; 7 nucleotides match TRBD1. The CDR3 length is 15 residues. With V trimmed by 2 bases and J by 7 bases, 9 bases remained unmatched. CDR1 and CDR2 from the germline V gene are SGHDT and YYEEEE. The CDR3 is CASSLKSQGFQPQHF. The CDR3 bases are TGTGCCAGCAGCTTAAAATCACAGGGGTTCCAGCCCCAGCATTTT.

The gene calls are TRBV20-1 and TRBJ2-7; TRBD2 might be the D (6 bases). V shed 1 base and J shed 3 bases, with 16 bases lying between them. This CDR3 is built from 15 residues. The germline gives CDR1 DFQATT, CDR2 SNEGSKA (reference sequence). The CDR3 sequence: CSARGNSGRFYEQYF. Here the CDR3 DNA reads TGCAGTGCTAGAGGTAATAGCGGACGATTCTACGAGCAGTACTTC.

This chain links TRBV28 with TRBJ2-2; D unclear. Germline-derived CDR1 and CDR2 are MDHEN and SYDVKM. This CDR3 is built from 19 residues. V was cut by 3 bases and J by 6 bases, with 26 bases left in between. CDR3 nucleotides: TGTGCCAGCAGTTTTATCAGTCCGTGTACATTGCCTGTGGCCGGGGAGCTGTTTTTT. It yields the protein CASSFISPCTLPVAGELFF.